This TCR beta chain was profiled in a study of Ad26.COV2.S vaccination and SARS-CoV-2 variants. Whole-study findings and limits: Total T cell responses, in the TCR breadth and depth analyses, may have been underestimated. Spike-specific TCR breadth was greater after Ad26.COV2.S than placebo. Reportedly, spike-specific CD8+ and CD4+ T cell responses achieved substantial breadth once vaccination had taken place. Vaccine and placebo groups showed comparable non-spike TCR breadth.

This table comes from immunoSEQ multiplex PCR, and its TCRdb copy is limited to in-frame clones, with some not included. The sample contains roughly 380,000 clones, roughly nine tenths of which appear only once. Deletions cut 0 bases from V and 5 bases from J, with 8 bases between. The CDR3 spans 14 residues. CDR1 is MNHEY, CDR2 SMNVEV, per germline (reference sequence). A remark on this clone: Its specificity is unknown.

The origin of this receptor is a human donor who had recovered from COVID-19. Specimen: peripheral blood, collected after recovery from COVID-19. The rearrangement uses TRBV27 and TRBJ2-1, with D maybe TRBD2 (6 bases). CDR3 sequence reads: CASSLSRGNNEQFF. CDR3 nucleotide sequence: TGTGCCAGCAGTTTATCACGGGGGAACAATGAGCAGTTCTTC.